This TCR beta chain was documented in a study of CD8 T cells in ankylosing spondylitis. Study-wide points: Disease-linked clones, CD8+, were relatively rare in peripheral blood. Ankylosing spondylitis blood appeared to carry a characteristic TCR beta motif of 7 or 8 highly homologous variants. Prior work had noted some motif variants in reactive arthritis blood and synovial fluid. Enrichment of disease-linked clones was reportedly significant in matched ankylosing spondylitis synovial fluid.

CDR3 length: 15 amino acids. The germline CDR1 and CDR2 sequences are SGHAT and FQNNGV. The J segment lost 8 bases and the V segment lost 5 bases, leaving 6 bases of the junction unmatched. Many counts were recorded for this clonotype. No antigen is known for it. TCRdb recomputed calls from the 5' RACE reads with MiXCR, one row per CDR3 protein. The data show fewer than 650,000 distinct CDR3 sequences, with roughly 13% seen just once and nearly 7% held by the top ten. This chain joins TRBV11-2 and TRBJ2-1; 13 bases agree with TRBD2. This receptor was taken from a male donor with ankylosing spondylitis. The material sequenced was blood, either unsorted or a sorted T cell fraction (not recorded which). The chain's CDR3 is CASSPGLAGRDEQFF. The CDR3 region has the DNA TGTGCCAGCAGCCCGGGACTAGCGGGGAGGGATGAGCAGTTCTTC.